These T cell receptor beta chains were read from a single sample in a study of shared clonotypes between healthy human individuals. Profiled with immunoSEQ multiplex PCR; TCRdb holds only in-frame clones, not every one. The sample shows more than 400,000 clones, about 72% of them seen only once. The sample consisted of PBMCs. These TCRs come from a woman aged 40-49 years in good health. Some clones in this sample may be carry-over from other donors' samples. CDR3s include the opening cysteine and the closing phenylalanine or tryptophan. The D gene is left open where the match is weak. Clone size, where shown, is once, few, many, or a class for clones that have expanded.

NA	14	TRBD2	TRBV7-8	TRBJ2-7	CASSGGTSGYEQYF	TGTGCCAGCAGCGGAGGGACTAGCGGCTACGAGCAGTACTTC
NA	15	NA	TRBV11-1	TRBJ2-6	CASSLEGPGANVLTF	TGTGCCAGCAGCTTAGAAGGACCTGGGGCCAACGTCCTGACTTTC
NA	14	TRBD1	TRBV19	TRBJ2-7	CASRHYRGLHEQYF	TGTGCCAGTAGACACTACAGGGGATTGCACGAGCAGTACTTC
NA	13	NA	TRBV2	TRBJ1-1	CASGSQQGIGAFF	TGTGCCAGCGGATCTCAACAGGGAATCGGAGCTTTCTTT
few	16	TRBD2	TRBV7-8	TRBJ2-2	CASSSGLAGGSGELFF	TGTGCCAGCAGCTCTGGACTAGCGGGAGGGTCCGGGGAGCTGTTTTTT
NA	15	NA	TRBV7-8	TRBJ1-4	CASSLVASPNEKLFF	TGTGCCAGCAGCTTAGTAGCCAGTCCTAATGAAAAACTGTTTTTT
NA	13	NA	TRBV11-2	TRBJ2-1	CASSVERYNEQFF	TGTGCCAGCAGCGTTGAGCGGTACAATGAGCAGTTCTTC
NA	17	TRBD1	TRBV30	TRBJ2-7	CAWSVFVVSDRGSEQYF	TGTGCCTGGAGTGTATTTGTGGTATCGGACAGGGGGTCCGAGCAGTACTTC
few	11	NA	TRBV20-1	TRBJ1-1	CSARATGEAFF	TGCAGTGCTAGGGCTACAGGTGAAGCTTTCTTT
NA	13	NA	TRBV18	TRBJ2-3	CASSRVSTDTQYF	TGTGCCAGCTCACGGGTTAGCACAGATACGCAGTATTTT
NA	13	TRBD1	TRBV6-6	TRBJ2-5	CASSPDRRETQYF	TGTGCCAGCAGCCCGGACAGGAGGGAGACCCAGTACTTC
NA	17	TRBD2	TRBV4-1	TRBJ2-5	CASSQTLLAGVGETQYF	TGCGCCAGCAGCCAAACCCTACTAGCGGGAGTCGGTGAGACCCAGTACTTC
NA	14	TRBD2	TRBV5-1	TRBJ2-3	CASSTSGRTDTQYF	TGCGCCAGCAGCACTAGCGGGAGAACAGATACGCAGTATTTT
NA	13	NA	TRBV5-8	TRBJ2-6	CASSWSGANVLTF	TGTGCCAGCAGTTGGTCTGGGGCCAACGTCCTGACTTTC
NA	14	NA	TRBV5-4	TRBJ2-3	CASSYSGSTDTQYF	TGTGCCAGCAGCTACAGCGGGAGCACAGATACGCAGTATTTT
NA	11	NA	TRBV5-1	TRBJ2-5	CASHPSETQYF	TGCGCCAGCCACCCTAGTGAGACCCAGTACTTC
NA	13	NA	TRBV15	TRBJ1-1	CATSSGINTEAFF	TGTGCCACCAGCAGCGGGATAAACACTGAAGCTTTCTTT
many	15	TRBD1	TRBV2	TRBJ2-2	CASTGRQGITGELFF	TGTGCCAGCACCGGACGACAGGGAATCACCGGGGAGCTGTTTTTT
once	15	TRBD1	TRBV27	TRBJ1-4	CASSPQGQANEKLFF	TGTGCCAGCAGCCCTCAGGGACAGGCTAATGAAAAACTGTTTTTT
NA	16	NA	TRBV7-2	TRBJ1-3	CASSLVSGSSGNTIYF	TGTGCCAGCAGCTTAGTGTCCGGGAGCTCTGGAAACACCATATATTTT
once	14	NA	TRBV7-9	TRBJ2-3	CASSNRQETDTQYF	TGTGCCAGCAGCAACAGACAGGAGACAGATACGCAGTATTTT
NA	16	TRBD1	TRBV5-5	TRBJ2-7	CASSMNRGWFSYEQYF	TGTGCCAGCAGCATGAACAGGGGGTGGTTCTCCTACGAGCAGTACTTC
NA	15	TRBD1	TRBV6-1	TRBJ2-5	CASSEMGQVVKTQYF	TGTGCCAGCAGTGAAATGGGACAGGTGGTAAAGACCCAGTACTTC